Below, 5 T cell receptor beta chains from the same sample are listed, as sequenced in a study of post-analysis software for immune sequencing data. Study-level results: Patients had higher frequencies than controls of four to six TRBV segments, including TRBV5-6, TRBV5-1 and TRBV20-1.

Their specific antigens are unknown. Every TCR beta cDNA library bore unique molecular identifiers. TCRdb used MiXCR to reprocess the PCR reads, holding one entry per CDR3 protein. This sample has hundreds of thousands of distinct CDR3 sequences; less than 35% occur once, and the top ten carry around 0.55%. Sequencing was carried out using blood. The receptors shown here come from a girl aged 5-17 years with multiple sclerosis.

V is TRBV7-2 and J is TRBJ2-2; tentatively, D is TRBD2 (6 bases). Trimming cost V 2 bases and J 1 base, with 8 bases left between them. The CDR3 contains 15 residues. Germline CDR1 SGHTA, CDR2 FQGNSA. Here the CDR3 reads CASSLNGGNTGELFF. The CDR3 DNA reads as TGTGCCAGCAGCTTAAACGGGGGGAACACCGGGGAGCTGTTTTTT.

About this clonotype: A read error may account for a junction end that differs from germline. The CDR3 sequence is CASSVRGLSSGANVRTF. The CDR3 bases are TGCGCCAGCAGCGTGCGGGGGTTAAGCTCTGGGGCCAACGTCCGGACTTTC. The rearrangement links TRBV5-1 to TRBJ2-6; 7 positions match TRBD2. The CDR3 spans 17 residues. The germline gives CDR1 SGHRS, CDR2 YFSETQ.

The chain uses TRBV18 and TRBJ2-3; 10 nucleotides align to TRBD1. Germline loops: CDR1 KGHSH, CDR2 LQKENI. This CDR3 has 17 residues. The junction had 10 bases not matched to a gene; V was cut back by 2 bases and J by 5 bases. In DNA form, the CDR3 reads TGTGCCAGCTCACCAACCCGGACAGGGGGGAACGTAGATACGCAGTATTTT. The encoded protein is CASSPTRTGGNVDTQYF. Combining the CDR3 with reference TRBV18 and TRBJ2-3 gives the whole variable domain NAGVMQNPRHLVRRRGQEARLRCSPMKGHSHVYWYRQLPEEGLKFMVYLQKENIIDESGMPKERFSAEFPKEGPSILRIQQVVRGDSAAYFCASSPTRTGGNVDTQYFGPGTRLTVL.

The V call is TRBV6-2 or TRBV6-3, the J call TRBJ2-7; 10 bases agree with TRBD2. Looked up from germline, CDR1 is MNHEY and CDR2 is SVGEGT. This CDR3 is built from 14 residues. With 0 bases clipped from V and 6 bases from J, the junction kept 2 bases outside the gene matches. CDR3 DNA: TGTGCCAGCAGTTACTCGACTAGCGGGCGCGAGCAGTACTTC. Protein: CASSYSTSGREQYF.

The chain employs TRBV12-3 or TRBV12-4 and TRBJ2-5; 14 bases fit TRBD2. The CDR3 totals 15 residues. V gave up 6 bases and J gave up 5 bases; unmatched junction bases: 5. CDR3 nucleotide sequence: TGTGCCAGCAGCAGGGGACTAGCGGGAGCGGAGACCCAGTACTTC. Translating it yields CASSRGLAGAETQYF.